The TCR beta chain described here comes from a study of CD8 T cells in ankylosing spondylitis. Study-level findings and limits: Previously reported in reactive arthritis synovial fluid and blood were some of the motif variants. Matched synovial fluid from ankylosing spondylitis patients was reported to be enriched for disease-linked clones. Eight or nine highly homologous variants made up a TCR beta motif that seemed to typify ankylosing spondylitis blood. With a CD8+ phenotype, disease-linked clones were relatively rare in peripheral blood.

The junction had 7 bases not matched to a gene; V was cut back by 5 bases and J by 5 bases. Germline values: CDR1 SGHRS, CDR2 YFSETQ. This CDR3 has 14 residues. This clonotype was seen more than once but under ten times. Antigen unknown. MiXCR, applied by TCRdb to the 5' RACE reads, yields one record per CDR3 protein. The repertoire holds about 140,000 distinct CDR3 sequences, with around a third as singletons. The chain joins TRBV5-1 to TRBJ2-7; 10 bases are a match to TRBD1. Sequencing was done on a sample of synovial fluid, either unsorted or a sorted T cell fraction (not recorded which). This clonotype was obtained from a male donor with ankylosing spondylitis. Written as DNA, the CDR3 is TGCGCCAGCAGTGAGGGACAGGGGTACGACGAGCAGTACTTC. It encodes CASSEGQGYDEQYF. Complete variable domain (other parts from reference TRBV5-1 and TRBJ2-7): KAGVTQTPRYLIKTRGQQVTLSCSPISGHRSVSWYQQTPGQGLQFLFEYFSETQRNKGNFPGRFSGRQFSNSRSEMNVSTLELGDSALYLCASSEGQGYDEQYFGPGTRLTVT.